These 20 T cell receptor beta chains were all obtained from the same sample, sequenced in a study of blood T cell repertoires in COVID-19. Libraries were prepared by immunoSEQ multiplex PCR; TCRdb keeps only in-frame clonotypes and omits some of them. The sample carries about 270,000 clones, more than 85% recorded once. The specimen sequenced was peripheral blood. The origin of the receptors is a person under 35 with COVID-19, enrolled during active disease.

The genes are TRBV4-1 and TRBJ1-1, with TRBD1 as a possible D gene (5 bases). Deletions cut 8 bases from V and 3 bases from J, with 19 bases between. CDR1 and CDR2 from the germline V gene are MGHRA and YSYEKL. The CDR3 has 15 amino acids. CDR3 bases: TGCGCCAGCCGTGACCTTAAGCAGGGTGACACTGAAGCTTTCTTT. Translating it yields CASRDLKQGDTEAFF.

The chain carries TRBV6-1 and TRBJ2-7; TRBD1 is a possible D gene (5 bases). V lost 2 bases and J 2 bases, leaving 7 bases between the germline ends. Germline values: CDR1 MNHNS, CDR2 SASEGT. This CDR3 comprises 13 residues. The CDR3 protein is CASSERQTYEQYF. The CDR3 nucleotides are TGTGCCAGCAGTGAAAGACAGACCTACGAGCAGTACTTC.

This clone was observed a single time. V usage is TRBV5-1 and J usage is TRBJ2-3, with D possibly TRBD1 on 6 matching bases. The CDR3 consists of 15 residues. The V and J ends lost 0 bases and 2 bases respectively, with 10 bases between them. CDR1 and CDR2 from the germline V gene are SGHRS and YFSETQ. The CDR3 spells CASSLGDIATDTQYF. In DNA form, the CDR3 reads TGCGCCAGCAGCTTGGGGGACATAGCCACAGATACGCAGTATTTT.

This clone came up a few times. The J gene is TRBJ1-2, the V gene TRBV4-1, with a tentative D call TRBD1 (6 bases). In germline, CDR1 is MGHRA, CDR2 YSYEKL. V was clipped by 4 bases and J by 8 bases, with 11 bases between them. The CDR3 is 12 residues long. The CDR3 DNA reads TGCGCCAGCAGCCTCAGGGGTTTCGGCTACACCTTC. Its translation: CASSLRGFGYTF.

This clone appeared a single time. V usage is TRBV6-1 and J usage is TRBJ2-5; 12 bases agree with TRBD2. The germline gives CDR1 MNHNS, CDR2 SASEGT. The ends lost 2 bases at V and 5 bases at J; junction bases unmatched: 15. CDR3 length: 19 residues. The CDR3 bases are TGTGCCAGCAGTGAACCGCTAGCGGGGGGGCCTCAGCATCGGGAGACCCAGTACTTC. It specifies CASSEPLAGGPQHRETQYF.

This sequence joins TRBV29-1 and TRBJ1-2; weak D call: TRBD1 (5 bases). CDR3 length: 14 amino acids. Germline V gene data show CDR1 as SQVTM and CDR2 as ANQGSEA. Deletions cut 3 bases from V and 2 bases from J, with 13 bases between. The CDR3 coding sequence is TGCAGCGTTGATGATTCCAGGGCGAACTATGGCTACACCTTC. Amino acids: CSVDDSRANYGYTF.

The CDR3 sequence: CASRRTGNTEAFF. CDR3 DNA sequence: TGTGCCAGCCGGCGAACGGGAAACACTGAAGCTTTCTTT. The gene calls are TRBV2 and TRBJ1-1; no clear D. The CDR3 totals 13 residues. Germline V gene sequence: CDR1 SNHLY, CDR2 FYNNEI. The V and J ends lost 8 bases and 2 bases respectively, with 12 bases between them.

The chain carries TRBV5-5 and TRBJ2-7; D is possibly TRBD2 (7 bases). Germline V CDR1 and CDR2: SGHKS, YYEKEE (reference sequence). The CDR3 has 16 amino acids. V was clipped by 0 bases and J by 1 base, with 14 bases between them. CDR3 sequence: CASSLAVAGASYEQYF. CDR3 in DNA: TGTGCCAGCAGCTTGGCCGTTGCGGGGGCTTCCTACGAGCAGTACTTC.

The gene calls are TRBV7-9 and TRBJ2-1, with 8 bases identical to TRBD1. CDR3 length equals 15 residues. Germline CDR1 and CDR2: SEHNR and FQNEAQ (reference sequence). Losses at the gene ends were 3 bases for V and 6 bases for J; bases not matched to a gene: 7. The CDR3 nucleotides read TGTGCCAGCAGCTTGGGGACAGGCTTCTCCAATGAGCAGTTCTTC. Amino acid sequence: CASSLGTGFSNEQFF.

V usage is TRBV5-1 and J usage is TRBJ2-7; 8 nucleotides align to TRBD1. The CDR3 runs to 15 residues. Trimming cost V 0 bases and J 4 bases; bases outside gene matches: 6. Germline V gene lookup returns CDR1 SGHRS and CDR2 YFSETQ. The CDR3 here is CASSLGRGRVYEQYF. DNA of the CDR3: TGCGCCAGCAGCTTGGGCAGGGGGCGTGTGTACGAGCAGTACTTC.

This clone has a single count. The chain couples TRBV14 to TRBJ2-7; 9 bases are shared with TRBD2. The V gene end was trimmed by 2 bases and the J gene end by 4 bases; junction bases not matched to a gene: 6. The CDR3 spans 15 residues. Germline values: CDR1 SGHDN, CDR2 FVKESK. The CDR3 bases are TGTGCCAGCAGCCAAACGACTAGCGGAAATTACGAGCAGTACTTC. Translating gives CASSQTTSGNYEQYF.

The gene calls are TRBV9 and TRBJ2-7; 7 nucleotides agree with TRBD1. The V segment lost 4 bases and the J segment 4 bases; nucleotides outside the gene matches: 20. Germline assignment: CDR1 SGDLS and CDR2 YYNGEE. The CDR3 has 18 residues. CDR3 bases: TGTGCCAGCAGCCCCCGCTCCGGACTCCGGGACAGAGATTACGAGCAGTACTTC. This translates into CASSPRSGLRDRDYEQYF.

The genes are TRBV6-2 or TRBV6-3 and TRBJ2-1; 11 nucleotides agree with TRBD2. The CDR3 extends over 16 amino acids. Germline assignment: CDR1 MNHEY and CDR2 SVGEGT. J was trimmed by 6 bases and V by 5 bases; bases with no gene match: 9. The CDR3: CASSNLAGGPVNEQFF. In DNA form, the CDR3 reads TGTGCCAGCAGTAATTTAGCGGGAGGGCCCGTCAATGAGCAGTTCTTC.

The J gene is TRBJ2-1, the V gene TRBV13; the D gene is possibly TRBD2 (5 bases). Germline V gene data show CDR1 as PRHDT and CDR2 as FYEKMQ (reference sequence). The CDR3 has 14 residues. Trimming stripped 7 bases from V and 1 base from J, with 11 bases between. CDR3 sequence reads: CASNTRGSYNEQFF. Written as DNA, the CDR3 is TGTGCCAGCAATACTCGCGGGTCCTACAATGAGCAGTTCTTC.

The chain links TRBV5-4 to TRBJ1-3, with TRBD1 matching over 7 bases. The V gene's germline CDR1 is SGHNT and CDR2 YYREEE (reference sequence). Unmatched junction bases numbered 9, after V lost 0 bases and J lost 0 bases. The CDR3 extends over 18 amino acids. The CDR3 reads CASSLAGSGGYSGNTIYF. The CDR3 DNA reads as TGTGCCAGCAGCTTGGCCGGCTCAGGGGGATACTCTGGAAACACCATATATTTT. The full variable domain, in which reference TRBV5-4 and TRBJ1-3 provide the parts outside the CDR3, is ETGVTQSPTHLIKTRGQQVTLRCSSQSGHNTVSWYQQALGQGPQFIFQYYREEENGRGNFPPRFSGLQFPNYSSELNVNALELDDSALYLCASSLAGSGGYSGNTIYFGEGSWLTVV.

This chain uses TRBV7-8 with TRBJ2-5; 9 bases fit TRBD1. This CDR3 has 15 amino acids. From germline, CDR1 is SGHVS and CDR2 FQNEAQ. V was pared by 4 bases and J by 3 bases, with 6 bases of the junction left unmatched. This chain's CDR3 is CASSSTGQGEETQYF. CDR3 nucleotide sequence: TGTGCCAGCAGCTCGACGGGACAGGGTGAAGAGACCCAGTACTTC.

The rearrangement links TRBV6-1 to TRBJ2-7; D call uncertain. In germline, CDR1 is MNHNS, CDR2 SASEGT. The CDR3 consists of 17 residues. V lost 0 bases to trimming and J lost 2 bases, with 17 bases between them. DNA of the CDR3: TGTGCCAGCAGTGAAGCGCTTGTTCCGAGAATACCCTACGAGCAGTACTTC. Translating gives CASSEALVPRIPYEQYF.

This rearrangement joins TRBV7-9 to TRBJ1-3; no clear D. V was trimmed by 5 bases and J by 0 bases, leaving 11 bases between them. Per germline, CDR1 SEHNR and CDR2 FQNEAQ (reference sequence). The CDR3 spans 15 residues. The CDR3: CASSTPEASGNTIYF. CDR3 in DNA: TGTGCCAGCAGCACCCCAGAGGCCTCTGGAAACACCATATATTTT.

Details on this clone: The sample carries other DNA sequences with the same CDR3. The chain combines TRBV7-9 with TRBJ2-7; D possibly corresponds to TRBD2 (5 bases). From germline, CDR1 is SEHNR and CDR2 FQNEAQ (reference sequence). Trimming removed 3 bases at V and 0 bases at J, with 6 bases between. CDR3 length: 13 amino acids. In DNA, the CDR3 is TGTGCCAGCAGCTTGGACTCCTCCTACGAGCAGTACTTC. Amino acid sequence: CASSLDSSYEQYF. The full variable domain, its missing parts supplied by reference TRBV7-9 and TRBJ2-7, is DTGVSQNPRHKITKRGQNVTFRCDPISEHNRLYWYRQTLGQGPEFLTYFQNEAQLEKSRLLSDRFSAERPKGSFSTLEIQRTEQGDSAMYLCASSLDSSYEQYFGPGTRLTVT.

The chain links TRBV28 to TRBJ2-2; possibly TRBD2 for D (5 bases). Trimming removed 7 bases from V and 2 bases from J, with 23 bases in between. The germline gives CDR1 MDHEN, CDR2 SYDVKM. The CDR3 is made up of 18 amino acids. CDR3 loop: CASTVRRTRAENTGELFF. DNA for the CDR3: TGTGCCAGCACGGTACGGAGGACGAGGGCGGAAAACACCGGGGAGCTGTTTTTT.